Listed below are T cell receptor beta chains from one sample, sequenced in a study of T cells in Graves' hyperthyroidism and ophthalmopathy. TCRdb redid the calling of the multiplex PCR reads with MiXCR, one entry per CDR3 protein. Here the sample spans roughly 250,000 distinct CDR3 sequences, about 17% being singletons. Specimen: blood. These receptors came from a woman aged 18-29 years with Graves' ophthalmopathy. CDR3s include the opening cysteine and the closing phenylalanine or tryptophan. D genes are given only for firm matches. Clone size, where shown, is once, few, many, or a class for clones that have expanded.

d_gene | j_gene | abundance | v_gene | CDR3nt | CDR3aa
TRBD2 | TRBJ2-7 | few | TRBV28 | TGTGCCAGCGGGTCTAGCGGGGGGGACGAGCAGTACTTC | CASGSSGGDEQYF
. | TRBJ1-6 | few | TRBV19 | TGTGCCAGTAGTACTACAGGGTCTGGAAATTCACCCCTCCACTTT | CASSTTGSGNSPLHF
. | TRBJ1-4 | many | TRBV7-9 | TGTGCCAGCAGCTCGCCAGGGATTGGGGGTGAAAAACTGTTTTTT | CASSSPGIGGEKLFF
TRBD2 | TRBJ2-5 | . | TRBV12-3/TRBV12-4 | TGTGCCAGCAGTCCCGTAGCGGGAGTGGTGGAGACCCAGTACTTC | CASSPVAGVVETQYF
. | TRBJ2-7 | many | TRBV11-2 | TGTGCCAGCAGCTTAGATCACCCAACTTCCTACGAGCAGTACTTC | CASSLDHPTSYEQYF
. | TRBJ2-6 | many | TRBV27 | TGTGCCAGCAGACGCGAGTGGCTGTACTCTGGGGCCAACGTCCTGACTTTC | CASRREWLYSGANVLTF
TRBD2 | TRBJ2-3 | many | TRBV11-2 | TGTGCCAGCAGCTTACTAGCGGGAGGAGCAGATACGCAGTATTTT | CASSLLAGGADTQYF
TRBD1 | TRBJ1-1 | many | TRBV25-1 | TGTGCCAGCAGTGAATTCTACGCAGGGGGGGACACTGAAGCTTTCTTT | CASSEFYAGGDTEAFF
TRBD1 | TRBJ1-2 | many | TRBV27 | TGTGCCAGCGGTGATTCGGACAGGGTCCCCACCTATGGCTACACCTTC | CASGDSDRVPTYGYTF
. | TRBJ2-1 | few | TRBV5-6 | TGTGCCAGCACCCAAGGGGAGAGCTCCTACAATGAGCAGTTCTTC | CASTQGESSYNEQFF
. | TRBJ1-1 | many | TRBV7-9 | TGTGCCAGCAGCCCCACTCGGGGGAAGAACACTGAAGCTTTCTTT | CASSPTRGKNTEAFF
. | TRBJ2-2 | few | TRBV5-4 | TGTGCCAGCAGCTTGGAGTTTCCCGGGGAGCTGTTTTTT | CASSLEFPGELFF
TRBD1 | TRBJ1-2 | many | TRBV4-1 | TGCGCCAGCAGCCAAGATCAGGGGGCGGGTGGCTACACCTTC | CASSQDQGAGGYTF
. | TRBJ2-2 | . | TRBV4-3 | TGCGCCAGCAGCCAAGATCGTGGGAGGAGCGGGGAGCTGTTTTTT | CASSQDRGRSGELFF
. | TRBJ1-2 | many | TRBV6-2/TRBV6-3 | TGTGCCAGCAGTTACGTCGCCTATGGCTACACCTTC | CASSYVAYGYTF
TRBD1 | TRBJ1-1 | many | TRBV7-9 | TGTGCCAGCAGCTACAGGGGGGATCCTTCCGGGGACACTGAAGCTTTCTTT | CASSYRGDPSGDTEAFF
TRBD2 | TRBJ2-2 | few | TRBV6-1 | TGTGCCAGCAGACCAAGGAGCGGGAGAAAGAACACCGGGGAGCTGTTTTTT | CASRPRSGRKNTGELFF
TRBD1 | TRBJ2-5 | many | TRBV6-1 | TGTGCCAGCAGTCCCAACTTGGACAGGGCAGGGGAGACCCAGTACTTC | CASSPNLDRAGETQYF
. | TRBJ2-1 | many | TRBV6-1 | TGTGCCAGCAGTTACGGGCCAGACCGAAGAGACCACTACAATGAGCAGTTCTTC | CASSYGPDRRDHYNEQFF
TRBD1 | TRBJ1-1 | many | TRBV7-9 | TGTGCCAGCAGCCCGGACAGGGGGCTCTGGAACACTGAAGCTTTCTTT | CASSPDRGLWNTEAFF
. | TRBJ1-1 | many | TRBV6-5 | TGTGCCAGCAGTTACTCGAATTTGGGCACTGAAGCTTTCTTT | CASSYSNLGTEAFF
. | TRBJ1-1 | few | TRBV6-1 | TGTGCCAGCAGTGAAGGGCCGGGGACTGAAGCTTTCTTT | CASSEGPGTEAFF
. | TRBJ1-5 | many | TRBV4-1 | TGCGCCAGCAGCCAGGGAGGGCAGCCCCAGCATTTT | CASSQGGQPQHF
TRBD2 | TRBJ2-5 | many | TRBV11-2 | TGTGCCAGCAGCGACCACTTTGGAGGGGAGGGGGAGACCCAGTACTTC | CASSDHFGGEGETQYF
. | TRBJ2-5 | many | TRBV20-1 | TGCAGTGCTGGGATTCAAGAGACCCAGTACTTC | CSAGIQETQYF
TRBD2 | TRBJ2-5 | many | TRBV6-1 | TGTGCCAGCAGACAAGCGGGAGGGCGACAGACCCAGTACTTC | CASRQAGGRQTQYF
. | TRBJ1-1 | many | TRBV15 | TGTGCCACCAGCAGAGGCCTTCTAGGAGGGAAGACTGAAGCTTTCTTT | CATSRGLLGGKTEAFF
TRBD2 | TRBJ2-7 | many | TRBV20-1 | TGCTCCTTTGTAGGGCGGGAGTCAGTGCACGAGCAGTACTTC | CSFVGRESVHEQYF
. | TRBJ2-7 | many | TRBV7-2 | TGTGCCAGCAGCTTACGCGTTCTAGGGGGGGAGCAGTACTTC | CASSLRVLGGEQYF
. | TRBJ1-6 | few | TRBV19 | TGTGCCAGTAGTCCACCCGAGGGAGGTTATAATTCACCCCTCCACTTT | CASSPPEGGYNSPLHF
TRBD2 | TRBJ2-5 | few | TRBV30 | TGTGCCTGGAGCGTGGGGACTAGCGGCCCAGAGACCCAGCACTTC | CAWSVGTSGPETQHF
. | TRBJ1-1 | many | TRBV6-2/TRBV6-3 | TGTGCCAGCAGTTCCCAGCCACGCACTGAAGCTTTCTTT | CASSSQPRTEAFF
TRBD2 | TRBJ2-1 | many | TRBV6-1 | TGTGCCACCGGGACTAGCGGGATCAATGAGCAGTTCTTC | CATGTSGINEQFF
. | TRBJ2-1 | many | TRBV4-3 | TGTGCCAGCAGCCAACTCGACAATGAGCAGTTCTTC | CASSQLDNEQFF
. | TRBJ2-3 | many | TRBV9 | TGTGCCAGCAGCGTAGAAGGAAAAGATACGCAGTATTTT | CASSVEGKDTQYF
. | TRBJ1-1 | many | TRBV19 | TGTGCCAGTAGTATAGGTCTCCGCGCTATGAACACTGAAGCTTTCTTT | CASSIGLRAMNTEAFF
TRBD1 | TRBJ1-2 | . | TRBV15 | TGTGCCACCAGCGGACGGACAGGACATGGCTACACCTTC | CATSGRTGHGYTF
. | TRBJ1-2 | many | TRBV11-2 | TGTGCCAGCAGCGGGACGGAGATCTATGGCTACACCTTC | CASSGTEIYGYTF
TRBD2 | TRBJ2-5 | many | TRBV24-1 | TGTGCCACCAGTGATTTCGCGGGAGGGGGTGAGACCCAGTACTTC | CATSDFAGGGETQYF
. | TRBJ2-1 | many | TRBV4-1 | TGCGCCAGCAGCTCAGCGGACCTAGGGGGCAATGAGCAGTTCTTC | CASSSADLGGNEQFF
. | TRBJ1-6 | . | TRBV12-3/TRBV12-4 | TGTGCCAGCAGTTCGTCGGGACGAGGAAATTCACCCCTCCACTTT | CASSSSGRGNSPLHF
TRBD2 | TRBJ2-1 | . | TRBV28 | TGTGCCAGCACCGTCGGGACTAGAGCTCTTGATGAGCAGTTCTTC | CASTVGTRALDEQFF
TRBD1 | TRBJ1-1 | . | TRBV29-1 | TGCAGCGTTTCCATGACAGGGTCTGGGAAAAACACTGAAGCTTTCTTT | CSVSMTGSGKNTEAFF
. | TRBJ1-1 | many | TRBV12-3/TRBV12-4 | TGTGCCAGCAGTTTAGCGTCCCCTTGGGGGGGATTGAACACTGAAGCTTTCTTT | CASSLASPWGGLNTEAFF
. | TRBJ1-2 | many | TRBV12-3/TRBV12-4 | TGTGCCAGCGCGCATGGCGCGAACTATGGCTACACCTTC | CASAHGANYGYTF